The next 20 T cell receptor beta chains were all read from a single sample in a study of blood T cell repertoires in COVID-19. Produced via immunoSEQ multiplex PCR; TCRdb's table is partial and in-frame only. The sample includes some 260,000 clones, 60% to 75% of them seen just once. The sample consisted of peripheral blood. Receptors were obtained from a woman of 80 years or more with acute or convalescent COVID-19.

This clone turned up a few times. The gene calls are TRBV18 and TRBJ2-7; D perhaps matches TRBD1 (5 bases). Germline CDR1 reads KGHSH; CDR2 reads LQKENI. V was trimmed by 4 bases and J by 0 bases, leaving 7 bases between them. The CDR3 sequence is 13 residues long. The CDR3 loop is CASSQQASYEQYF. The CDR3 DNA reads as TGTGCCAGCTCACAACAGGCCTCCTACGAGCAGTACTTC.

The rearrangement links TRBV30 to TRBJ1-4; no definite D call. Germline V lookup: CDR1 GTSNPN, CDR2 SVGIG (reference sequence). Trimming took off 2 bases at V and 8 bases at J, with 9 bases between the two ends. The CDR3 consists of 12 residues. CDR3 DNA sequence: TGTGCCTGGAGTTGGGGAGGGGAAAAACTGTTTTTT. Translation: CAWSWGGEKLFF.

This clone was seen only once. The V gene is TRBV7-6, the J gene TRBJ1-5, with TRBD1 matching over 9 bases. Trimming took 5 bases from V and 5 from J; bases not matched to a gene: 10. The CDR3 spans 16 residues. Germline V gene sequence: CDR1 SGHVS, CDR2 FNYEAQ. CDR3 loop: CASSAGTGIDDQPQHF. For the CDR3, the DNA is TGTGCCAGCAGCGCAGGGACAGGGATAGACGATCAGCCCCAGCATTTT.

The count of this clone is one. J is TRBJ1-6 and V is TRBV27; 10 bases map to TRBD1. This CDR3 comprises 17 residues. The germline V gene encodes CDR1 MNHEY and CDR2 SMNVEV (reference sequence). The J segment lost 5 bases and the V segment lost 6 bases, leaving 10 bases of the junction unmatched. This chain's CDR3 is CASRRDRGRADNSPLHF. DNA for the CDR3: TGTGCCAGCAGGCGGGACAGGGGCCGAGCGGATAATTCACCCCTCCACTTT.

In its sample, this clone was seen once. The rearrangement links TRBV11-1 to TRBJ1-1; D not certain. The germline V gene has CDR1 SGHAT and CDR2 FQDESV (reference sequence). The CDR3 loop spans 14 amino acids. Between the trimmed V and J ends, which lost 2 bases and 1 base, there was a span of 8 bases. CDR3 sequence (DNA): TGTGCCAGCAGCTTAACAGCCCCGAACACTGAAGCTTTCTTT. Encoded protein: CASSLTAPNTEAFF.

The chain has TRBV19 and TRBJ2-5; TRBD2 matches at 10 bases. Germline assignment: CDR1 LNHDA and CDR2 SQIVND (reference sequence). J lost 6 bases, V lost 5 bases, and 12 bases had no gene match. The CDR3 is made up of 16 amino acids. CDR3 coding DNA: TGTGCCAGTAGTTCCTCCGGGGGACTAGCGACCAAGACCCAGTACTTC. Encoded protein: CASSSSGGLATKTQYF.

This clone was found a few times. The chain couples TRBV6-1 to TRBJ2-7; 13 bases fit TRBD2. This CDR3 comprises 17 residues. Trimming took 2 bases from V and 2 from J; bases not matched to a gene: 6. CDR1 and CDR2 (germline): MNHNS, SASEGT. Here the CDR3 DNA reads TGTGCCAGCAGTGAATACGGGACTAGCGGGACTCCCTACGAGCAGTACTTC. As protein: CASSEYGTSGTPYEQYF.

The table lists this clone with a few counts. The chain joins TRBV6-2 or TRBV6-3 to TRBJ2-2; 7 bases fit TRBD1. CDR3 length: 15 residues. V was clipped by 6 bases and J by 2 bases; unmatched bases: 6. Germline V gene data show CDR1 as MNHEY and CDR2 as SVGEGT. CDR3 in DNA: TGTGCCAGCAGCTTGGGACAGTTTAACACCGGGGAGCTGTTTTTT. Protein sequence: CASSLGQFNTGELFF.

This clone was seen a few times. This chain connects TRBV5-4 to TRBJ2-1; 10 bases fit TRBD2. The V gene's germline CDR1 is SGHNT and CDR2 YYREEE (reference sequence). V lost 4 bases, J lost 5 bases, and 6 bases stayed unmatched. This CDR3 is 15 amino acids long. The CDR3 DNA reads TGTGCCAGCAGCCGCAGCGGGAGGGCTGACAATGAGCAGTTCTTC. Its protein is CASSRSGRADNEQFF.

The chain carries TRBV15 and TRBJ2-2; 16 bases map to TRBD2. The CDR3 loop spans 21 amino acids. V shed 0 bases and J 0 bases; nucleotides not matched to a gene: 7. CDR1 is LNHNV, CDR2 YYDKDF, per germline (reference sequence). The CDR3 region has the DNA TGTGCCACCAGCAGAGATCCTTCGGGACTAGCGGGAGGGCCGAACACCGGGGAGCTGTTTTTT. Encoded protein: CATSRDPSGLAGGPNTGELFF.

The table lists this clone with a count of one. The chain joins TRBV7-4 to TRBJ1-1; TRBD1 matches 8 bases. The CDR3 sequence is 15 residues long. V shed 5 bases and J 3 bases; nucleotides not matched to a gene: 8. Germline CDR1 and CDR2: SGHVT and SQSDAQ. CDR3 sequence: CASSIWTGWDTEAFF. CDR3 nucleotides: TGTGCCAGCAGCATCTGGACAGGGTGGGACACTGAAGCTTTCTTT.

The V and J genes are TRBV6-7 and TRBJ2-4; TRBD2 is a possible D gene (6 bases). TRBV6-7 is an open reading frame, and its role is uncertain. The CDR3 consists of 14 residues. Trimming stripped 6 bases from V and 8 bases from J, with 17 bases between. DNA of the CDR3: TGTGCCAGCAGGTCTGGACGGAGGAGGGACATTCAGTACTTC. Its protein product is CASRSGRRRDIQYF.

The CDR3 spells CACRPGLSYTDTQYF. Here the CDR3 DNA reads TGTGCCTGTCGCCCGGGACTTTCTTACACAGATACGCAGTATTTT. The chain carries TRBV30 and TRBJ2-3, with D possibly matching TRBD2 (6 bases). Germline CDR1 is GTSNPN and CDR2 is SVGIG (reference sequence). The V and J ends lost 6 bases and 2 bases respectively, with 18 bases between them. The CDR3 is 15 residues long.

V is TRBV6-1 and J is TRBJ2-1, with TRBD2 matching over 10 bases. The CDR3 length is 14 residues. The germline gives CDR1 MNHNS, CDR2 SASEGT. With 3 bases clipped from V and 6 bases from J, the junction kept 2 bases outside the gene matches. The CDR3 bases are TGTGCCAGCAGTGATAGCGGGAGGATCAATGAGCAGTTCTTC. It encodes CASSDSGRINEQFF.

The chain links TRBV19 to TRBJ2-1; weak D call: TRBD2 (6 bases). Germline lookup yields CDR1 LNHDA and CDR2 SQIVND (reference sequence). V was shortened by 6 bases and J by 6 bases, with 12 bases between the two germline ends. There are 13 residues in the CDR3. The CDR3 here is CASSMDYSNEQFF. The CDR3 coding sequence is TGTGCCAGTAGCATGGACTACAGCAATGAGCAGTTCTTC. The full variable domain, rest sourced from reference TRBV19 and TRBJ2-1, is DGGITQSPKYLFRKEGQNVTLSCEQNLNHDAMYWYRQDPGQGLRLIYYSQIVNDFQKGDIAEGYSVSREKKESFPLTVTSAQKNPTAFYLCASSMDYSNEQFFGPGTRLTVL.

The chain carries TRBV28 and TRBJ1-2, with 11 bases lining up with TRBD1. J was trimmed by 8 bases and V by 6 bases; bases with no gene match: 11. Germline-derived CDR1 and CDR2 are MDHEN and SYDVKM. This CDR3 is 15 amino acids long. The CDR3 DNA follows: TGTGCCAGCAGGGATTTAGGACAGGGGGCCTGGGGCTACACCTTC. As protein: CASRDLGQGAWGYTF.

This chain connects TRBV11-3 to TRBJ1-3, with D maybe TRBD1 (6 bases). The CDR3 consists of 14 residues. Germline loops: CDR1 SGHNT, CDR2 YENEEA. V dropped 4 bases and J dropped 7 bases, with 14 bases sitting between them. The CDR3 DNA reads as TGTGCCAGCAGCTCCGGACAGAGTCGCAACACCATATATTTT. As protein: CASSSGQSRNTIYF.

On this clone itself: Distinct nucleotide sequences in the sample also encode this CDR3. The gene calls are TRBV6-1 and TRBJ2-7; D perhaps matches TRBD1 (5 bases). Germline CDR1 is MNHNS and CDR2 is SASEGT. This CDR3 is built from 13 residues. Deletions cut 2 bases from V and 4 bases from J, with 9 bases between. The chain's CDR3 is CASSEQGGYEQYF. CDR3 nucleotides: TGTGCCAGCAGTGAACAGGGTGGGTACGAGCAGTACTTC.

This clone was detected a few times. This rearrangement joins TRBV5-4 to TRBJ2-5; TRBD2 matches at 10 bases. V dropped 4 bases and J dropped 2; count of bases not matched to a gene: 5. The CDR3 runs to 15 residues. CDR1 and CDR2 from the germline V gene are SGHNT and YYREEE (reference sequence). In DNA form, the CDR3 reads TGTGCCAGCAGCCAAGCGGGACTAGCGCAAGAGACCCAGTACTTC. The encoded protein is CASSQAGLAQETQYF.

The CDR3 protein is CASSLKQGATGYTF. The CDR3 DNA sequence: TGTGCCAGTAGTCTGAAACAGGGGGCGACTGGCTACACCTTC. The chain combines TRBV19 with TRBJ1-2, with 9 bases aligning to TRBD1. Trimming at V came to 5 bases and at J to 7 bases, leaving 8 bases not matched to a gene. Germline V gene lookup returns CDR1 LNHDA and CDR2 SQIVND (reference sequence). CDR3 length: 14 amino acids.